Listed below are T cell receptor beta chains from one sample, sequenced in a study of T cell repertoires in cytomegalovirus infection. TCRdb used MiXCR to reprocess the reads, holding one entry per CDR3 protein. Among around 360,000 distinct CDR3 sequences, about a third were seen once, and the ten largest hold less than 15%. For these receptors, no antigen is known. The sequencing used cultured PBMCs, collected from culture after CMV antigen stimulation. These receptor sequences come from a human donor in good health (CMV status not recorded). Some clones in this sample may be carry-over from other donors' samples. The CDR3 runs from the conserved cysteine through the conserved F or W. The order of the fields is V gene, D gene, clone size, J gene, CDR3 DNA, CDR3 protein. A D gene is named only where the DNA matches it firmly. The size of a clone is reported for some rows only, either as once, few or many, or as a class for expanded clones.

V gene: TRBV10-3; D gene: -; clone size: many; J gene: TRBJ1-1; CDR3 DNA: TGTGCCATCAGTCCCGGGGGGGGGCAGGACACTGAAGCTTTCTTT; CDR3 protein: CAISPGGGQDTEAFF
V gene: TRBV6-2/TRBV6-3; D gene: TRBD2; clone size: few; J gene: TRBJ2-7; CDR3 DNA: TGTGCCAGCAGTTACCCAAGACTAGCAGTAGTCGAGCAGTACTTC; CDR3 protein: CASSYPRLAVVEQYF
V gene: TRBV20-1; D gene: -; clone size: -; J gene: TRBJ2-5; CDR3 DNA: TGCAGTGCTAGAGCCCTTCTGGGTAGCCGATTTTACTTC; CDR3 protein: CSARALLGSRFYF
V gene: TRBV19; D gene: -; clone size: -; J gene: TRBJ1-1; CDR3 DNA: TGTGCCAGTAGGCGGGGAAGGGTCGACACTGAAGCTTTCTTT; CDR3 protein: CASRRGRVDTEAFF
V gene: TRBV6-1; D gene: TRBD1; clone size: -; J gene: TRBJ1-1; CDR3 DNA: TGTGCCAGCAGTACAGTACAGGGGGACACTGAAGCTTTCTTT; CDR3 protein: CASSTVQGDTEAFF
V gene: TRBV5-6; D gene: TRBD2; clone size: once; J gene: TRBJ2-7; CDR3 DNA: TGTGCCAGCAGCTGGACACTCGGACTAGTGAGGTACGAGCAGTACTTC; CDR3 protein: CASSWTLGLVRYEQYF
V gene: TRBV7-2; D gene: -; clone size: -; J gene: TRBJ2-1; CDR3 DNA: TGTGCCAGCAGCTTAGGGCAGGGCCCGGATGAGGAGTTCTTC; CDR3 protein: CASSLGQGPDEEFF
V gene: TRBV4-2; D gene: -; clone size: -; J gene: TRBJ2-1; CDR3 DNA: TGTGCCAGCAGCCAAGGGGCGGGCGCCTACAATGAGCAGTTCTTC; CDR3 protein: CASSQGAGAYNEQFF
V gene: TRBV6-6; D gene: -; clone size: -; J gene: TRBJ2-3; CDR3 DNA: TGTGCCAGCAGTTACCCCACCCCCTTGGACAAGGACACAGGCGATACGCAGTATTTT; CDR3 protein: CASSYPTPLDKDTGDTQYF
V gene: TRBV19; D gene: TRBD1; clone size: -; J gene: TRBJ2-6; CDR3 DNA: TGTGCCAGCCACCGGGACAGGGTGGTCGGGGCCAACGTCCTGACTTTC; CDR3 protein: CASHRDRVVGANVLTF
V gene: TRBV4-2; D gene: -; clone size: few; J gene: TRBJ2-3; CDR3 DNA: TGTGCCAGCAGCCGCCCCGCAGGAACAGATACGCAGTATTTT; CDR3 protein: CASSRPAGTDTQYF
V gene: TRBV10-3; D gene: -; clone size: few; J gene: TRBJ2-1; CDR3 DNA: TGTGCCATCAGTACCACAGACTACAATGAGCAGTTCTTC; CDR3 protein: CAISTTDYNEQFF
V gene: TRBV12-3/TRBV12-4; D gene: -; clone size: -; J gene: TRBJ2-3; CDR3 DNA: TGTGCCAGCAGTTTGTACGGGAATACGCAGTATTTT; CDR3 protein: CASSLYGNTQYF
V gene: TRBV4-1; D gene: -; clone size: -; J gene: TRBJ2-3; CDR3 DNA: TGCGCCAGCAGCCAAGGACGGGGTGGAGATACGCAGTATTTT; CDR3 protein: CASSQGRGGDTQYF
V gene: TRBV7-6; D gene: TRBD1; clone size: few; J gene: TRBJ2-1; CDR3 DNA: TGTGCCAGCAGCTTAGACGGGACAGAAGCCTACAATGAGCAGTTCTTC; CDR3 protein: CASSLDGTEAYNEQFF
V gene: TRBV27; D gene: -; clone size: few; J gene: TRBJ2-1; CDR3 DNA: TGTGCCAGCAGATGGTTGGCTCTCGGGGGCAATGAGCAGTTCTTC; CDR3 protein: CASRWLALGGNEQFF
V gene: TRBV24-1; D gene: -; clone size: few; J gene: TRBJ1-1; CDR3 DNA: TGTGCCACCAGTAGCCTGACTGAAGCTTTCTTT; CDR3 protein: CATSSLTEAFF
V gene: TRBV20-1; D gene: -; clone size: few; J gene: TRBJ2-3; CDR3 DNA: TGCAGTGCTAGAGATCTCTCCCCCAGGGGGTATTTT; CDR3 protein: CSARDLSPRGYF
V gene: TRBV20-1; D gene: -; clone size: once; J gene: TRBJ1-5; CDR3 DNA: TGCAGTGCTAGCCCACAGATCAATCAGCCCCAGCATTTT; CDR3 protein: CSASPQINQPQHF
V gene: TRBV12-3/TRBV12-4; D gene: TRBD1; clone size: -; J gene: TRBJ2-5; CDR3 DNA: TGTGCCAGCAGTTTACCCAGGGGGGAGACCCAGTACTTC; CDR3 protein: CASSLPRGETQYF
V gene: TRBV7-2; D gene: TRBD2; clone size: -; J gene: TRBJ2-3; CDR3 DNA: TGTGCCAGCAGCCTAAAACTAGCGGGATTTCTAAGGGCAGATACGCAGTATTTT; CDR3 protein: CASSLKLAGFLRADTQYF
V gene: TRBV7-2; D gene: -; clone size: few; J gene: TRBJ2-3; CDR3 DNA: TGTGCCAGCAGCTTAGTCGGTAGCGTCCCGACTTATACGCAGTATTTT; CDR3 protein: CASSLVGSVPTYTQYF
V gene: TRBV6-2/TRBV6-3; D gene: -; clone size: few; J gene: TRBJ1-1; CDR3 DNA: TGTGCCAGCAGTTTCTATTCGAGCTGGAACACTGAAGCTTTCTTT; CDR3 protein: CASSFYSSWNTEAFF
V gene: TRBV5-6; D gene: -; clone size: few; J gene: TRBJ1-4; CDR3 DNA: TGTGCCAGCAGCTCAGGGTGGGCTAATGAAAAACTGTTTTTT; CDR3 protein: CASSSGWANEKLFF
V gene: TRBV7-2; D gene: -; clone size: few; J gene: TRBJ2-7; CDR3 DNA: TGTGCCAGCAGCCGATGGACGAACTACGAGCAGTACTTC; CDR3 protein: CASSRWTNYEQYF
V gene: TRBV20-1; D gene: -; clone size: -; J gene: TRBJ1-3; CDR3 DNA: TGCAGTGCTAGAGTATTAGGGCACTCTGGAAACACCATATATTTT; CDR3 protein: CSARVLGHSGNTIYF
V gene: TRBV7-2; D gene: TRBD2; clone size: -; J gene: TRBJ2-5; CDR3 DNA: TGTGCCAGCAGCTTGGCGGGAGCCGCGCCCCAGGGTGAGACCCAGTACTTC; CDR3 protein: CASSLAGAAPQGETQYF
V gene: TRBV27; D gene: TRBD1; clone size: few; J gene: TRBJ2-1; CDR3 DNA: TGTGCCAGCAGTTTATTTCGTCCCTCAGGGGGAGATGAGCAGTTCTTC; CDR3 protein: CASSLFRPSGGDEQFF
V gene: TRBV5-8; D gene: -; clone size: -; J gene: TRBJ1-6; CDR3 DNA: TGTGCCAGCAGCCCCCGAGCTAACAATTCACCCCTCCACTTT; CDR3 protein: CASSPRANNSPLHF
V gene: TRBV5-1; D gene: TRBD1; clone size: -; J gene: TRBJ1-1; CDR3 DNA: TGCGCCAGCAGCTTGGGTAGGACAGGGGCCACTGAAGCTTTCTTT; CDR3 protein: CASSLGRTGATEAFF
V gene: TRBV7-8; D gene: -; clone size: few; J gene: TRBJ2-1; CDR3 DNA: TGTGCCAGCAACCCCTATAGCGGAGGGGGCAATGAGCAGTTCTTC; CDR3 protein: CASNPYSGGGNEQFF
V gene: TRBV11-2; D gene: -; clone size: -; J gene: TRBJ2-5; CDR3 DNA: TGTGCCAGCAGCTCCGGGACCATCCAAGAGACCCAGTACTTC; CDR3 protein: CASSSGTIQETQYF
V gene: TRBV4-1; D gene: TRBD1; clone size: few; J gene: TRBJ2-3; CDR3 DNA: TGCGCCAGCAGCCGTAGGTCTCTGACAGGGGAAACAGATACGCAGTATTTT; CDR3 protein: CASSRRSLTGETDTQYF
V gene: TRBV18; D gene: -; clone size: -; J gene: TRBJ2-1; CDR3 DNA: TGTGCCAGCTCACCCGGGACTCCAGGTGTGGAGCAGTTCTTC; CDR3 protein: CASSPGTPGVEQFF
V gene: TRBV7-2; D gene: -; clone size: many; J gene: TRBJ2-6; CDR3 DNA: TGTGCCAGCAGCCCGGGGGGGGCCAACGTCCTGACTTTC; CDR3 protein: CASSPGGANVLTF
V gene: TRBV12-3/TRBV12-4; D gene: -; clone size: -; J gene: TRBJ2-1; CDR3 DNA: TGTGCCAGCAGTTTGGGAACTAGCCGCCTCTATCCGGATGAGCAGTTCTTC; CDR3 protein: CASSLGTSRLYPDEQFF
V gene: TRBV7-2; D gene: -; clone size: -; J gene: TRBJ1-5; CDR3 DNA: TGTGCCAGCAGCTTAAGTGGCTTAGTGGCAGAGCCCCAGCATTTT; CDR3 protein: CASSLSGLVAEPQHF
V gene: TRBV7-9; D gene: TRBD2; clone size: few; J gene: TRBJ2-1; CDR3 DNA: TGTGCCAGCAGCTCCACTAGCGGGGTTTACAATGAGCAGTTCTTC; CDR3 protein: CASSSTSGVYNEQFF
V gene: TRBV7-8; D gene: TRBD1; clone size: -; J gene: TRBJ1-1; CDR3 DNA: TGTGCCAGCAGCCGACAGGGGTGGAACACTGAAGCTTTCTTT; CDR3 protein: CASSRQGWNTEAFF
V gene: TRBV28; D gene: TRBD2; clone size: few; J gene: TRBJ2-5; CDR3 DNA: TGTGCCAGCAGTTTACTAGCGGGAGCGACCCAAGAGACCCAGTACTTC; CDR3 protein: CASSLLAGATQETQYF
V gene: TRBV27; D gene: TRBD2; clone size: -; J gene: TRBJ2-1; CDR3 DNA: TGTGCCAGCAGTGCCGGACTAGCGGGGAGCTCCTACAATGAGCAGTTCTTC; CDR3 protein: CASSAGLAGSSYNEQFF
V gene: TRBV11-3; D gene: -; clone size: many; J gene: TRBJ2-2; CDR3 DNA: TGTGCCAGCAGCTTAGCGGTAGCCGGCCCGAACACCGGGGAGCTGTTTTTT; CDR3 protein: CASSLAVAGPNTGELFF
V gene: TRBV6-2/TRBV6-3; D gene: -; clone size: -; J gene: TRBJ1-1; CDR3 DNA: TGTGCCAGCAGTACGGCCGGACAAGGGAGGGTAAGGAACACTGAAGCTTTCTTT; CDR3 protein: CASSTAGQGRVRNTEAFF
V gene: TRBV19; D gene: -; clone size: -; J gene: TRBJ1-1; CDR3 DNA: TGTGCCAGTAAGTCTGGGACCGTGAACACTGAAGCTTTCTTT; CDR3 protein: CASKSGTVNTEAFF
V gene: TRBV7-2; D gene: -; clone size: -; J gene: TRBJ1-1; CDR3 DNA: TGTGCCAGCAGCTTTCTTTCTCGGTTGAACACTGAAGCTTTCTTT; CDR3 protein: CASSFLSRLNTEAFF
V gene: TRBV7-9; D gene: TRBD2; clone size: few; J gene: TRBJ2-3; CDR3 DNA: TGTGCCAGCAGCTCGGCGGGACTAGCAACAGATACGCAGTATTTT; CDR3 protein: CASSSAGLATDTQYF
V gene: TRBV18; D gene: TRBD1; clone size: -; J gene: TRBJ1-1; CDR3 DNA: TGTGCCAGCTCACCCTTGACAGGGGATCGGACTGAAGCTTTCTTT; CDR3 protein: CASSPLTGDRTEAFF
V gene: TRBV7-1; D gene: -; clone size: -; J gene: TRBJ2-1; CDR3 DNA: TGTGCCAGCAGCGCAGCCGGGACACCCTACAATGAGCAGTTCTTC; CDR3 protein: CASSAAGTPYNEQFF
V gene: TRBV20-1; D gene: -; clone size: -; J gene: TRBJ1-2; CDR3 DNA: TGCAGTGCTAGAGCTTCCTGGGGTATGGCTACCGGCTTC; CDR3 protein: CSARASWGMATGF
V gene: TRBV19; D gene: TRBD2; clone size: -; J gene: TRBJ2-5; CDR3 DNA: TGTGCCAGTAGTATTAGCGGGAGAAGGGAGGAGACCCAGTACTTC; CDR3 protein: CASSISGRREETQYF
V gene: TRBV11-2; D gene: TRBD2; clone size: -; J gene: TRBJ2-4; CDR3 DNA: TGTGCCAGCAGCTTACGACTAGCGGGAGGGACGGAAATAGCCAAAAACATTCAGTACTTC; CDR3 protein: CASSLRLAGGTEIAKNIQYF